This TCR beta chain appears in the sequencing data of a study of vaccination and CD4 T cells after COVID-19. The V end was cut by 5 bases, the J end by 1 base, with 17 bases between. The germline V gene has CDR1 SGHTA and CDR2 FQGTGA. This CDR3 contains 16 residues. Turning to this clonotype: Its antigen is not known.

Indicated treatment: roughly 10-day PBMC culture with coronavirus spike peptide pools or control peptides (ViraFEST assay). Half-medium changes with fresh IL-2 medium occurred on days 3 and 7. Sequencing of the DNA from cultured CD4+ T cells was carried out with the Oncomine TCR Beta short-read assay. TCRdb processed the PCR reads anew with MiXCR; each CDR3 protein has one entry. The sample carries over 15,000 distinct CDR3 sequences, about 39% recorded once. Material: CD4+ T cells from blood, cultured in vitro, obtained before SARS-CoV-2 vaccination. The chain is built from TRBV7-3 and TRBJ1-1; perhaps TRBD1 as D (5 bases). The origin of this receptor is a human donor who had recovered from COVID-19. The CDR3 nucleotides read TGTGCCAGCAGCGACACCGGGGGGGGGAGGAACACTGAAGCTTTCTTT. Its protein is CASSDTGGGRNTEAFF.